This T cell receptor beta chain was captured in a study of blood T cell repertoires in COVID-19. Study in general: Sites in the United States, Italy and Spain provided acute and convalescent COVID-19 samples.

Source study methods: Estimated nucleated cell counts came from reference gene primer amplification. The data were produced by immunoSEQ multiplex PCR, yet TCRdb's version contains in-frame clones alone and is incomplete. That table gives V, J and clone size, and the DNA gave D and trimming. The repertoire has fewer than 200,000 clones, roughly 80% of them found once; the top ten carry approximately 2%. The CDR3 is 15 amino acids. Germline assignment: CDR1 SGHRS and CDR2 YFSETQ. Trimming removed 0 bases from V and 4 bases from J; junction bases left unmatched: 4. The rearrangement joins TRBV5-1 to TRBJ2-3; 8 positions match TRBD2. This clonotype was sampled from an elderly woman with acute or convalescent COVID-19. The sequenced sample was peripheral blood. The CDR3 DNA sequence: TGCGCCAGCAGCTTGGAGGCTAGCGGGCCAGATACGCAGTATTTT. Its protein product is CASSLEASGPDTQYF. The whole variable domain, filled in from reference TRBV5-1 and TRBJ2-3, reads KAGVTQTPRYLIKTRGQQVTLSCSPISGHRSVSWYQQTPGQGLQFLFEYFSETQRNKGNFPGRFSGRQFSNSRSEMNVSTLELGDSALYLCASSLEASGPDTQYFGPGTRLTVL.